What follows are 5 T cell receptor beta chains derived from one specimen sequenced in a study of CXCR3-negative and CXCR3-positive naive CD8 T cells (dated by TCRdb to between 2018 and 2021). Beyond this particular receptor, the publication reports: TRB CDR3s from CXCR3-positive naive cells showed higher hydrophobicity (lower Kidera factor 4), lower energy, and higher strength and volume indices than CXCR3-negative naive cells.

The reads were generated on a NextSeq 550. The Human TCR Profiling Kit (MiLaboratory) was used to prepare UMI-labeled 5' RACE TRB cDNA libraries. Following reprocessing of the reads by TCRdb, the data hold one row per CDR3 protein sequence and no DNA is available. The record for this sample contains about 84,000 distinct CDR3 sequences. Roughly 0.59% of the sample is held by the ten biggest clonotypes. No antigens are known for them. Sample: naive CXCR3+ CD8+ T cells from blood. What this sample's cell subset or site label stands for: CD45RO-CCR7+CD27+CD95- naive CD8+ T cells expressing CXCR3 (TNR3+). The source is a human donor in good health. Some clones in this sample may be carry-over from other donors' samples.

The chain recombines TRBV7-3 with TRBJ2-1; TCRdb's assignment of TRBD2 cannot be checked, as there is no DNA. This CDR3 has 14 residues. The V gene's germline CDR1 is SGHTA and CDR2 FQGTGA. The chain's CDR3 is CASSSGLAGEVLFF.

This chain joins TRBV19 and TRBJ2-1; TCRdb returns TRBD1, unconfirmable since there is no DNA. In germline, CDR1 is LNHDA, CDR2 SQIVND (reference sequence). The length of the CDR3 is 16 residues. The CDR3 sequence is CASKGTAASSYNEQFF.

This rearrangement joins TRBV6-2 or TRBV6-3 to TRBJ2-5; lacking DNA, the TRBD2 call made by TCRdb goes unchecked. Germline lookup yields CDR1 MNHEY and CDR2 SVGEGT. The CDR3 length is 12 residues. This chain's CDR3 is CASSSDRAGWYF.

The rearrangement uses TRBV7-9 and TRBJ2-1. Germline lookup yields CDR1 SEHNR and CDR2 FQNEAQ (reference sequence). The CDR3 has 16 residues. CDR3 sequence reads: CASSLYGQDSYNEQFF.

The rearrangement joins TRBV7-2 to TRBJ2-7; TCRdb gives TRBD1 as the D gene, but with no DNA this cannot be confirmed. The CDR3 length is 15 residues. CDR1 and CDR2 (germline): SGHTA, FQGNSA. This CDR3 reads CASSLGGAPYYEQYF. Variable domain in full (rest from reference TRBV7-2 and TRBJ2-7): GAGVSQSPSNKVTEKGKDVELRCDPISGHTALYWYRQSLGQGLEFLIYFQGNSAPDKSGLPSDRFSAERTGGSVSTLTIQRTQQEDSAVYLCASSLGGAPYYEQYFGPGTRLTVT.